This TCR beta chain was retrieved from a study of T cell responses to AZD1222 COVID-19 vaccine. V was pared by 0 bases and J by 0 bases, with 9 bases between. This CDR3 contains 15 residues. Germline CDR1 is SGHNT and CDR2 is YYREEE (reference sequence). Only in-frame clones appear in the TCRdb table, and some are missing; sequencing was by immunoSEQ multiplex PCR. The sample includes roughly 150,000 clones, roughly 90% of them seen just once. General study findings and limits: At baseline, just five to seven AZD1222 recipients tested seropositive.

In the case of this clone: Its antigen is unidentified.

The chain is built from TRBV5-4 and TRBJ1-1; D is uncertain. The starting material was peripheral blood, obtained on day 0 of AZD1222 vaccination. This TCR was sampled from an adult in good health. The CDR3 loop reads CASSLGPPMNTEAFF. The CDR3 DNA follows: TGTGCCAGCAGCTTGGGCCCCCCTATGAACACTGAAGCTTTCTTT. The variable domain in full, completed from reference TRBV5-4 and TRBJ1-1, reads ETGVTQSPTHLIKTRGQQVTLRCSSQSGHNTVSWYQQALGQGPQFIFQYYREEENGRGNFPPRFSGLQFPNYSSELNVNALELDDSALYLCASSLGPPMNTEAFFGQGTRLTVV.